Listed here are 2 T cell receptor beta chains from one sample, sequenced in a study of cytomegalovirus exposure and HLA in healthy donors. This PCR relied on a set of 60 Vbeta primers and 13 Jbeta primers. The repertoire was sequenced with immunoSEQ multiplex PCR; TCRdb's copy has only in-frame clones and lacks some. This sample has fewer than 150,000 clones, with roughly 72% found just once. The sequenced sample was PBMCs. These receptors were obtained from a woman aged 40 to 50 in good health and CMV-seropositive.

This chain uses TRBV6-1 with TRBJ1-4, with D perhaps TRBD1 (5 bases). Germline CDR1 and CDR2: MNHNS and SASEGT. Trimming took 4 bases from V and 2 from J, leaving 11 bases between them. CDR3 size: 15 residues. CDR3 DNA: TGTGCCAGCAGTGTTTTACAGGTTACTAATGAAAAACTGTTTTTT. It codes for CASSVLQVTNEKLFF.

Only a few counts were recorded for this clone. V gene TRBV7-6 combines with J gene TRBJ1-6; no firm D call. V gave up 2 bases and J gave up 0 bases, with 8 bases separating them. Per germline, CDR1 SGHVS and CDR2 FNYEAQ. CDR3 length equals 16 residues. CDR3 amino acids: CASSLLGNSYNSPLHF. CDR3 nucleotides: TGTGCCAGCAGCTTACTTGGCAACTCCTATAATTCACCCCTCCACTTT.